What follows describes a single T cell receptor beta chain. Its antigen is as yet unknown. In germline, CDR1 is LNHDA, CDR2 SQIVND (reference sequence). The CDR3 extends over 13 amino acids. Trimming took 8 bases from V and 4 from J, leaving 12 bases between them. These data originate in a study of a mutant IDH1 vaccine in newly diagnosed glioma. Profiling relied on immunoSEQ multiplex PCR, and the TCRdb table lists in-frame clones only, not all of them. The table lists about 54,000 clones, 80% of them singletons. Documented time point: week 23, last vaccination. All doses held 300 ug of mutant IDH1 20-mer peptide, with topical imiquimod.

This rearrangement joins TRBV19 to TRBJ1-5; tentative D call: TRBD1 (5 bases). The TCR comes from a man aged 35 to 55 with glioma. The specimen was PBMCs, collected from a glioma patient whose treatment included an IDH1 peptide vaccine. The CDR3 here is CASRKGRNQPQHF. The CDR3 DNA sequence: TGTGCCAGTCGTAAGGGACGGAATCAGCCCCAGCATTTT.